This TCR beta chain appears in the sequencing data of a study of blood T cells in healthy people across ages. V lost 5 bases to trimming and J lost 2 bases, with 16 bases between them. This CDR3 has 15 amino acids. Per germline, CDR1 SGHTA and CDR2 FQGTGA. Total RNA extracted from each sample amounted to at least 5 micrograms. Turning to this clonotype: Its antigen is unidentified.

Sample-barcoded 5' priming and a J-beta primer mix drove a second PCR of about 6 to 12 cycles. MiXCR, run by TCRdb on the 5' RACE reads, gives a single entry per CDR3 protein. Among 540,000 or so distinct CDR3 sequences, 24% were seen once, and the ten largest hold just over 8.5%. Study outcomes and limitations: A conclusive naive versus antigen-experienced comparison was prevented by the unsorted PBMCs.

This sample also appeared in a second study, on T cells of mothers and their children. That study reports: Sample barcodes and 2-4 random nucleotides were added by the M1S primer of the second PCR.

Sequenced: blood. The chain recombines TRBV7-3 with TRBJ2-7; the D is unclear. The receptor was derived from a boy aged 10-17 years in good health. The CDR3 region is CASSLPPGRPYEQYF. Written as DNA, the CDR3 is TGTGCCAGCAGCCTCCCCCCAGGCAGACCCTACGAGCAGTACTTC.